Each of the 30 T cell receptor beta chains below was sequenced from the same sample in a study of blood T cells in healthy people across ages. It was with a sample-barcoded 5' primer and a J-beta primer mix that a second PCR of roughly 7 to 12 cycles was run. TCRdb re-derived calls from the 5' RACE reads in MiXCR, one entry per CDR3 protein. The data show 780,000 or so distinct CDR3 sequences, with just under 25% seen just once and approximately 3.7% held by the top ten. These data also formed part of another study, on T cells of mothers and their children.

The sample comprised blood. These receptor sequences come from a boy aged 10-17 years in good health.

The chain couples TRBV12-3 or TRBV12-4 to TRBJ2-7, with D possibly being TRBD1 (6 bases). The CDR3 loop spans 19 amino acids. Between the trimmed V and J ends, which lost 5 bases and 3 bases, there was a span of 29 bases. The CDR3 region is CASSQVGRGITPLVYEQYF. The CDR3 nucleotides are TGTGCCAGCAGTCAGGTGGGCAGGGGTATCACCCCACTCGTCTACGAGCAGTACTTC.

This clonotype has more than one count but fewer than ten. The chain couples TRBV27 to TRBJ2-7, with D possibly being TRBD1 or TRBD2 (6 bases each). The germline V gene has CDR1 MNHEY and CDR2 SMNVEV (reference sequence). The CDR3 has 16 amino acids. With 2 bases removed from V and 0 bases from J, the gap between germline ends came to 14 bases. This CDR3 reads CASSLESRGPSYEQYF. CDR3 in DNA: TGTGCCAGCAGTTTAGAATCCCGGGGGCCCTCCTACGAGCAGTACTTC.

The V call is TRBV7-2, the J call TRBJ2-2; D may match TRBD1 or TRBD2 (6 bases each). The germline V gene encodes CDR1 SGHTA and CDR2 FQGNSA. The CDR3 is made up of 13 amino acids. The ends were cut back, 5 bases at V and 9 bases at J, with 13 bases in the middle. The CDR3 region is CASSREGGRELFF. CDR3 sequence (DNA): TGTGCCAGCAGCAGAGAGGGGGGTCGGGAGCTGTTTTTT. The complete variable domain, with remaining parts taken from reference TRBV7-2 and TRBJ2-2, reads GAGVSQSPSNKVTEKGKDVELRCDPISGHTALYWYRQSLGQGLEFLIYFQGNSAPDKSGLPSDRFSAERTGGSVSTLTIQRTQQEDSAVYLCASSREGGRELFFGEGSRLTVL.

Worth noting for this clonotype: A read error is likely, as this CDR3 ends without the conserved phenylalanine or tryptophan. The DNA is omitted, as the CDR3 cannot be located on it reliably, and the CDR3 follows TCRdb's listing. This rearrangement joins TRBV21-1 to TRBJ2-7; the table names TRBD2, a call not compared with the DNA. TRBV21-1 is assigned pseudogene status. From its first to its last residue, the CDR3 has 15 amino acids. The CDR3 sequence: CASSSWRHSSYEQYL.

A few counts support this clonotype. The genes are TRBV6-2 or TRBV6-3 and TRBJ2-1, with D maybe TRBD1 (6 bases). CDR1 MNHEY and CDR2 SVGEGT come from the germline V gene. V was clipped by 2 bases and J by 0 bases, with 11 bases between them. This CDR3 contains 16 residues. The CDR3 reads CASSYGLRGSYNEQFF. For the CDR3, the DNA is TGTGCCAGCAGTTACGGTCTCAGGGGCTCCTACAATGAGCAGTTCTTC.

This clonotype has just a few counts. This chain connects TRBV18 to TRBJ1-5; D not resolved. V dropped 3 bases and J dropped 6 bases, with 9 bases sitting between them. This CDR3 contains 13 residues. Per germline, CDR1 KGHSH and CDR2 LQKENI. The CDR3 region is CASSPDVGQPQHF. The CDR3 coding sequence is TGTGCCAGCTCACCCGACGTGGGTCAGCCCCAGCATTTT.

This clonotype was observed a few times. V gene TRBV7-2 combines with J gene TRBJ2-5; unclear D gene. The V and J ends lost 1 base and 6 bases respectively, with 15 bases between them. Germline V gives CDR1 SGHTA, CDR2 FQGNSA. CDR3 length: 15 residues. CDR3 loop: CASSLGGYEMQTQYF. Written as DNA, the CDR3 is TGTGCCAGCAGCTTAGGAGGCTATGAGATGCAGACCCAGTACTTC. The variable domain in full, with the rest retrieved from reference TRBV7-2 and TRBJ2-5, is GAGVSQSPSNKVTEKGKDVELRCDPISGHTALYWYRQSLGQGLEFLIYFQGNSAPDKSGLPSDRFSAERTGGSVSTLTIQRTQQEDSAVYLCASSLGGYEMQTQYFGPGTRLLVL.

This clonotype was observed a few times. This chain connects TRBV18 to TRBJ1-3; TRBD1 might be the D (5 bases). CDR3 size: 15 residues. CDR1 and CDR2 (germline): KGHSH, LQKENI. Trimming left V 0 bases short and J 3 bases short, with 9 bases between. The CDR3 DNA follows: TGTGCCAGCTCACCACCGGGGGAACTTGGAAACACCATATATTTT. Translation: CASSPPGELGNTIYF.

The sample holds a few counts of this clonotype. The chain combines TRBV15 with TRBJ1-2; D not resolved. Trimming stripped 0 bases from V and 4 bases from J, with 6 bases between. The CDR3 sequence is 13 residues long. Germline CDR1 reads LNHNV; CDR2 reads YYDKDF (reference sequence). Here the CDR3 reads CATSRDSTYGYTF. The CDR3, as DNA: TGTGCCACCAGCAGAGATTCCACCTATGGCTACACCTTC. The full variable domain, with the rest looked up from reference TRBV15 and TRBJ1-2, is DAMVIQNPRYQVTQFGKPVTLSCSQTLNHNVMYWYQQKSSQAPKLLFHYYDKDFNNEADTPDNFQSRRPNTSFCFLDIRSPGLGDTAMYLCATSRDSTYGYTFGSGTRLTVV.

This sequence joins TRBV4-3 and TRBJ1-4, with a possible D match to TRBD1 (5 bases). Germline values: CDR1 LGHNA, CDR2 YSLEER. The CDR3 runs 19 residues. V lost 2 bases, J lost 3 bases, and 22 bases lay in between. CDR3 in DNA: TGCGCCAGCAGCCAACCTAAACCCTTACAGGATAAGGCTAATGAAAAACTGTTTTTT. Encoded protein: CASSQPKPLQDKANEKLFF.

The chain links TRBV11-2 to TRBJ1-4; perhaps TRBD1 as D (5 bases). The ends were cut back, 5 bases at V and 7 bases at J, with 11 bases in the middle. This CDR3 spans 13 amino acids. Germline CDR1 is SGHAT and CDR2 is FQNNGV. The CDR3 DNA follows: TGTGCCAGCAGCCCCCGACAGACTGAAAAACTGTTTTTT. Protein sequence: CASSPRQTEKLFF.

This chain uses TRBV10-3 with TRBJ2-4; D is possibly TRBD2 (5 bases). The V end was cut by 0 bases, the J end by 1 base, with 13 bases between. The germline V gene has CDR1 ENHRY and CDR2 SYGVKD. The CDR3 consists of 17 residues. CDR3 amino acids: CAISESEGLSAKNIQYF. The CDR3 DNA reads TGTGCCATCAGTGAGTCCGAGGGTTTGTCGGCCAAAAACATTCAGTACTTC.

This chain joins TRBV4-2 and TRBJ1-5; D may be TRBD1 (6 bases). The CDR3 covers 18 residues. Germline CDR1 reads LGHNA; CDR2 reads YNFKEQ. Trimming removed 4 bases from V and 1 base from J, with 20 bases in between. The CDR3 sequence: CASSRLGGTGSSNQPQHF. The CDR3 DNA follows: TGTGCCAGCAGCCGTCTGGGTGGCACAGGGAGCAGCAATCAGCCCCAGCATTTT.

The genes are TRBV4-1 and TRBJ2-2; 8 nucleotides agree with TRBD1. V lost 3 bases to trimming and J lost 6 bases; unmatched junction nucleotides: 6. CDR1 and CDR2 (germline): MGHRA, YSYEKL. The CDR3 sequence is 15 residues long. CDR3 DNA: TGCGCCAGCAGCCACTCGACAGGGGCTCCCGGGGAGCTGTTTTTT. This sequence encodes CASSHSTGAPGELFF.

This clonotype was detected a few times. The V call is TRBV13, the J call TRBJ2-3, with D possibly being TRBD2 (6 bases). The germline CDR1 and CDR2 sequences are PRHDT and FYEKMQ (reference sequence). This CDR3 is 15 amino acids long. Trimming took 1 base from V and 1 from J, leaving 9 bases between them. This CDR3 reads CASSLEGGGTDTQYF. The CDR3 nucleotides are TGTGCCAGCAGCTTAGAAGGCGGGGGCACAGATACGCAGTATTTT.

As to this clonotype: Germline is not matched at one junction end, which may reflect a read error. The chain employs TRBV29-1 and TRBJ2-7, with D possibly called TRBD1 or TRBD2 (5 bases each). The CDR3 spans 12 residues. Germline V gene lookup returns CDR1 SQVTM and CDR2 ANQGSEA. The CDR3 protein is CSVGDGPYEQSF. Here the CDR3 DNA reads TGCAGCGTTGGGGACGGACCCTACGAGCAGTCCTTC.

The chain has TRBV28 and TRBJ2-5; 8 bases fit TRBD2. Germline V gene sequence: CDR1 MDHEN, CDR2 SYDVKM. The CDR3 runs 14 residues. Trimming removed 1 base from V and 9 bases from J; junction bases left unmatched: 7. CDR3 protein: CASSLSAGREAQYF. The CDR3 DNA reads TGTGCCAGCAGTTTATCGGCCGGGAGGGAGGCCCAGTACTTC.

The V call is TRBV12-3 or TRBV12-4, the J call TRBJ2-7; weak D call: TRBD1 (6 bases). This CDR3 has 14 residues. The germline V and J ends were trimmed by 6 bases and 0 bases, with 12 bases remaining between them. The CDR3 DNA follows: TGTGCCAGCAGCCAGGGGAGTTTCTCCTACGAGCAGTACTTC. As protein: CASSQGSFSYEQYF.

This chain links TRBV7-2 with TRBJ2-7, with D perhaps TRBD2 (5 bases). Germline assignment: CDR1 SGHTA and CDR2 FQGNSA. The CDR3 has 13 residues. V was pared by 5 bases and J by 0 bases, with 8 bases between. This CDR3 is CASSKRYSYEQYF. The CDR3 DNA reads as TGTGCCAGCAGCAAGCGGTACTCCTACGAGCAGTACTTC.

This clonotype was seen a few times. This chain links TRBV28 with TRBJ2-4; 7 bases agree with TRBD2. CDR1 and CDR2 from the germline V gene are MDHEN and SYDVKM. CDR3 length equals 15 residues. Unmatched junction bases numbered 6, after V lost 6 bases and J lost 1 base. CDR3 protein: CASSLSGNAKNIQYF. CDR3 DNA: TGTGCCAGCAGCCTGAGCGGGAACGCCAAAAACATTCAGTACTTC.

CDR3 region: CASSFNFGDITDTQYF. The CDR3 nucleotides read TGTGCCAGCAGTTTTAACTTTGGGGATATCACAGATACGCAGTATTTT. V gene TRBV6-5 combines with J gene TRBJ2-3; unclear D gene. The CDR3 sequence is 16 residues long. Germline V gives CDR1 MNHEY, CDR2 SVGAGI. Trimming removed 4 bases from V and 2 bases from J, with 16 bases in between.

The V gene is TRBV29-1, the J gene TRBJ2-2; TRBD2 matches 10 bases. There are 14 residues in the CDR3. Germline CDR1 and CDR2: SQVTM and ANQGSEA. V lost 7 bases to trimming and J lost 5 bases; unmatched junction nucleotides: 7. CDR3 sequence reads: CSGGAGGRTGELFF. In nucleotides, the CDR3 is TGCAGCGGGGGAGCGGGAGGGCGGACCGGGGAGCTGTTTTTT.

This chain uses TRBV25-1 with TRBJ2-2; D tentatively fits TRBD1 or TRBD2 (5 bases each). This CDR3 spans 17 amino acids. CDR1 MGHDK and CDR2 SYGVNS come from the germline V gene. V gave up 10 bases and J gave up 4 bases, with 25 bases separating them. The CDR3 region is CATTSGPGPHGTGELFF. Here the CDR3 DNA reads TGTGCCACCACATCCGGCCCGGGACCTCATGGCACCGGGGAGCTGTTTTTT.

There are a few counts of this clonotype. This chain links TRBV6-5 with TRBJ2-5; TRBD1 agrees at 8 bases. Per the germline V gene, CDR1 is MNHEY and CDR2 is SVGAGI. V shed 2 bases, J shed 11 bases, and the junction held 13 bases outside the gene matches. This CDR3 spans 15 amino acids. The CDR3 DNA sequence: TGTGCCAGCAGTTACCAGGGGGCGCGTTTTTTGGAGCAGTACTTC. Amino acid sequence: CASSYQGARFLEQYF.

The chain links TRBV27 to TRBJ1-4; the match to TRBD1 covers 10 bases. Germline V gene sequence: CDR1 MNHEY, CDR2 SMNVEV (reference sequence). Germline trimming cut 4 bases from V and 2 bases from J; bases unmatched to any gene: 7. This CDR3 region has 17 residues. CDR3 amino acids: CASSSDRGKLTNEKLFF. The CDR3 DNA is TGTGCCAGCAGTTCGGACAGGGGGAAGTTGACTAATGAAAAACTGTTTTTT.

This CDR3 is CASSEAGGTSGYNEQFF. In DNA, the CDR3 is TGTGCCAGCAGTGAAGCTGGGGGTACTAGCGGCTACAATGAGCAGTTCTTC. The rearrangement links TRBV25-1 to TRBJ2-1; 8 positions match TRBD2. This CDR3 contains 17 residues. Germline V CDR1 and CDR2: MGHDK, SYGVNS. V trimming: 2 bases; J trimming: 3 bases; junction bases outside the gene matches: 9.

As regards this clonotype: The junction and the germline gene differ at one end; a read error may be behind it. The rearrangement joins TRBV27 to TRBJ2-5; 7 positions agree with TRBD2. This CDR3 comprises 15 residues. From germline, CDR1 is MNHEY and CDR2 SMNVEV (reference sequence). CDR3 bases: TGTGCCGGCAGTTTATCGGAACTAGCGTCCGAGACCCAGTACTTC. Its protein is CAGSLSELASETQYF.

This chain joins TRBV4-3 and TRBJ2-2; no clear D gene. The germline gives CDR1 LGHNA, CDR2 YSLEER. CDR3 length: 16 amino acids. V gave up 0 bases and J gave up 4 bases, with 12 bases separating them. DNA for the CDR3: TGCGCCAGCAGCCAAGAAGTCAGCCCGAGCACCGGGGAGCTGTTTTTT. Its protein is CASSQEVSPSTGELFF.

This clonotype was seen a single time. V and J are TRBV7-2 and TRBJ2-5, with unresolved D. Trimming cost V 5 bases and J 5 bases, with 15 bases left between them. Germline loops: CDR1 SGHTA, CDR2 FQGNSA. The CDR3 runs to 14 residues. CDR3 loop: CASSTPTDWETQYF. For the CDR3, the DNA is TGTGCCAGCAGCACCCCGACTGACTGGGAGACCCAGTACTTC.

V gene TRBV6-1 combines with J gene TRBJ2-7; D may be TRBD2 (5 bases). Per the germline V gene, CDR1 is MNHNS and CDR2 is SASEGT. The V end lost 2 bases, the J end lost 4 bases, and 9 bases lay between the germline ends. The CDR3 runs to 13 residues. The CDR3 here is CASSEIRGYEQYV. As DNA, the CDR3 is TGTGCCAGCAGTGAAATTCGCGGGTACGAGCAGTACGTC.